A selection of T cell receptor beta chains follows, all from one sample in a study of control samples from healthy donors and cancer patients. The table came from immunoSEQ multiplex PCR; TCRdb's copy has only in-frame clones and leaves some out. The sample contains fewer than 95,000 clones, about 85% of which appear only once. What was sequenced was blood. The receptors were gathered from a woman aged 40 to 50 in good health. Both conserved end residues are part of each CDR3. Each record gives: V gene, D gene, clone size, J gene, CDR3 protein, CDR3 DNA. D genes are given only for firm matches. Clone size is given for some rows only: seen once, a few or many times, or a class if the clone is expanded.

>TRBV14|TRBD2|few|TRBJ2-7
CARIGTSTYEQYF
TGTGCCAGGATCGGGACTAGTACCTACGAGCAGTACTTC
>TRBV4-3|.|.|TRBJ1-2
CASSQDMGIKVYGYTF
TGCGCCAGCAGCCAAGATATGGGAATCAAGGTTTATGGCTACACCTTC
>TRBV27|TRBD1|.|TRBJ2-6
CASTNRGLSGANVLTF
TGTGCCAGCACCAACAGGGGGCTCTCTGGGGCCAACGTCCTGACTTTC
>TRBV9|TRBD1|.|TRBJ2-4
CASSPLDRANIQYF
TGTGCCAGCAGCCCGTTGGACAGGGCGAACATTCAGTACTTC
>TRBV6-5|.|.|TRBJ2-6
CASRTGRSGANVLTF
TGTGCCAGCAGGACGGGCCGCTCTGGGGCCAACGTCCTGACTTTC
>TRBV6-5|.|.|TRBJ1-1
CASSYISQGKPEAFF
TGTGCCAGCAGTTACATTTCGCAGGGTAAACCTGAAGCTTTCTTT
>TRBV19|.|.|TRBJ1-3
CASSRAAKSSGNTIYF
TGTGCCAGTAGTCGTGCCGCGAAGAGCTCTGGAAACACCATATATTTT
>TRBV7-3|.|.|TRBJ2-5
CASSTPGVQETQYF
TGTGCCAGCAGCACCCCGGGGGTTCAAGAGACCCAGTACTTC
>TRBV5-1|.|once|TRBJ1-1
CASSFWAGRDNTEAFF
TGCGCCAGCAGCTTCTGGGCAGGGCGGGATAACACTGAAGCTTTCTTT
>TRBV30|TRBD2|.|TRBJ2-3
CAWSGPAGGRTDTQYF
TGTGCCTGGAGTGGCCCTGCGGGGGGCCGCACAGATACGCAGTATTTT
>TRBV7-9|.|.|TRBJ1-1
CASTPGPRAGTEAFF
TGTGCCAGCACCCCTGGGCCCCGGGCGGGAACTGAAGCTTTCTTT
>TRBV2|TRBD1|.|TRBJ2-7
CASSGGQYYEQYF
TGTGCCAGCAGTGGGGGACAGTACTACGAGCAGTACTTC
>TRBV29-1|TRBD1|few|TRBJ1-2
CSAQTGVYGYTF
TGCAGCGCCCAGACAGGGGTATATGGCTACACCTTC
>TRBV27|TRBD1|.|TRBJ2-1
CASSSSPRDRDKLRQFF
TGTGCCAGCAGTTCCTCTCCCCGGGACAGGGATAAATTACGGCAGTTCTTC
>TRBV2|.|.|TRBJ1-2
CASRAIELDTGGYTF
TGTGCCAGCCGGGCCATCGAGTTGGATACAGGAGGCTACACCTTC
>TRBV23-1|.|once|TRBJ1-2
CASSQSGDNRLGYTF
TGCGCCAGCAGTCAATCCGGGGACAATCGTCTTGGCTACACCTTC
>TRBV6-5|.|.|TRBJ1-3
CASRQALTSGNTIYF
TGTGCCAGCAGACAGGCGCTTACCTCTGGAAACACCATATATTTT
>TRBV10-2|.|.|TRBJ2-7
CASSDLGPYEQYF
TGCGCCAGCAGTGATTTGGGTCCTTACGAGCAGTACTTC
>TRBV5-1|.|few|TRBJ2-1
CASSLGQISYNEQFF
TGCGCCAGCAGCTTGGGACAGATCTCCTACAATGAGCAGTTCTTC
>TRBV25-1|.|.|TRBJ2-3
CASSALRGFTDTQYF
TGTGCCAGCAGTGCCCTCCGAGGCTTCACAGATACGCAGTATTTT
>TRBV5-1|.|.|TRBJ2-5
CASSLVTAQETQYF
TGCGCCAGCAGCTTGGTAACAGCCCAAGAGACCCAGTACTTC
>TRBV5-4|.|.|TRBJ1-3
CASSSGHRLPGNTIYF
TGTGCCAGCAGCTCGGGACATCGCCTCCCTGGAAACACCATATATTTT
>TRBV29-1|.|.|TRBJ2-3
CSVLASSTDTQYF
TGCAGCGTACTCGCATCTAGCACAGATACGCAGTATTTT
>TRBV13|TRBD2|.|TRBJ2-7
CASRAWRGRIPDYEQYF
TGTGCCAGCAGGGCCTGGCGGGGGAGGATCCCAGACTACGAGCAGTACTTC
>TRBV7-2|.|.|TRBJ1-2
CASSLGGRVGYTF
TGTGCCAGCAGCTTAGGCGGTAGGGTTGGCTACACCTTC
>TRBV7-8|TRBD1|.|TRBJ1-6
CASIPGQGFSYNSPLHF
TGTGCCAGCATCCCGGGACAGGGATTCTCCTATAATTCACCCCTCCACTTT
>TRBV7-2|.|.|TRBJ2-7
CASSLGVRYEQYF
TGTGCCAGCAGCTTAGGCGTGAGATACGAGCAGTACTTC
>TRBV9|.|.|TRBJ1-1
CASSVEVNTEAFF
TGTGCCAGCAGCGTAGAAGTGAACACTGAAGCTTTCTTT
>TRBV20-1|TRBD1|.|TRBJ2-2
CSASAGRGITGELFF
TGCAGTGCTAGTGCAGGCAGGGGGATTACCGGGGAGCTGTTTTTT
>TRBV6-2/TRBV6-3|TRBD1|.|TRBJ1-5
CASSRDSQPETQHF
TGTGCCAGCAGCCGGGACAGCCAGCCGGAGACCCAGCATTTT
>TRBV18|TRBD1|.|TRBJ1-2
CASSPQGQGPLYGYTF
TGTGCCAGCTCACCACAGGGACAGGGCCCACTCTATGGCTACACCTTC
>TRBV25-1|TRBD2|few|TRBJ2-7
CASSETPGRGAPYEQYF
TGTGCCAGCAGTGAAACCCCTGGGAGGGGAGCCCCCTACGAGCAGTACTTC
>TRBV5-6|TRBD1|.|TRBJ2-6
CASSFDRVAGANVLTF
TGTGCCAGCAGCTTTGACAGGGTTGCTGGGGCCAACGTCCTGACTTTC
>TRBV12-3/TRBV12-4|.|.|TRBJ2-1
CASWRSGYNEQFF
TGTGCCAGCTGGAGGTCGGGTTACAATGAGCAGTTCTTC
>TRBV18|.|few|TRBJ1-3
CASSPGAGGNTIYF
TGTGCCAGCTCACCAGGGGCCGGTGGAAACACCATATATTTT
>TRBV19|.|.|TRBJ1-6
CASKGDTSYNSPLHF
TGTGCCAGTAAGGGGGACACTTCCTATAATTCACCCCTCCACTTT
>TRBV11-3|TRBD1|.|TRBJ2-7
CASSPKGTVTYEQYF
TGTGCCAGCAGCCCCAAAGGGACAGTCACCTACGAGCAGTACTTC
>TRBV7-2|.|once|TRBJ2-5
CASSLAQRPETQYF
TGTGCCAGCAGCTTAGCGCAGCGTCCGGAGACCCAGTACTTC
>TRBV3-1/TRBV3-2|.|.|TRBJ2-1
CASSLGADNEQFF
TGTGCCAGCAGCCTGGGAGCCGACAATGAGCAGTTCTTC
>TRBV19|TRBD1|.|TRBJ2-2
CASRDRDGTGELFF
TGTGCCAGTCGGGACAGGGACGGGACCGGGGAGCTGTTTTTT
>TRBV5-8|.|.|TRBJ1-2
CASSFGPQDGYTF
TGTGCCAGCAGTTTCGGTCCTCAGGACGGCTACACCTTC
>TRBV5-1|.|.|TRBJ2-1
CASSEAISGTIEQFF
TGCGCCAGCAGCGAAGCCATATCCGGGACAATTGAGCAGTTCTTC
>TRBV5-1|TRBD1|.|TRBJ1-3
CASSLGDSSSGNTIYF
TGCGCCAGCTCTCTCGGGGACAGTAGCTCTGGAAACACCATATATTTT
>TRBV19|TRBD2|.|TRBJ2-7
CASSTRLAGGYYEQYF
TGTGCCAGTAGTACGCGACTAGCGGGGGGTTACTACGAGCAGTACTTC
>TRBV18|.|once|TRBJ2-7
CASSPPSGSYEQYF
TGTGCCAGCTCACCACCTTCCGGATCCTACGAGCAGTACTTC
>TRBV27|TRBD1|.|TRBJ2-4
CASSPGQGARNIQYF
TGTGCCAGCAGTCCGGGACAGGGTGCGAGAAACATTCAGTACTTC
>TRBV29-1|.|few|TRBJ1-5
CSVSTGLLNQPQHF
TGCAGCGTGAGTACAGGCCTGCTCAACCAGCCCCAGCATTTT
>TRBV7-9|TRBD1|.|TRBJ1-4
CASSSQAGDRDGEKLFF
TGTGCCAGCAGCTCCCAAGCCGGGGACAGGGATGGGGAAAAACTGTTTTTT
>TRBV10-1|.|.|TRBJ1-1
CASRTGRNTEAFF
TGCGCCAGCAGAACAGGGAGAAACACTGAAGCTTTCTTT
>TRBV7-6|.|.|TRBJ2-1
CASSNLVGAPYNEQFF
TGTGCCAGCAGCAACTTAGTGGGGGCCCCTTACAATGAGCAGTTCTTC
>TRBV10-3|TRBD1|.|TRBJ1-6
CAISWTGEGGSPLHF
TGTGCCATCAGTTGGACAGGGGAAGGTGGTTCACCCCTCCACTTT
>TRBV10-3|.|.|TRBJ1-1
CAISVESTEAFF
TGTGCCATCAGTGTGGAGAGCACTGAAGCTTTCTTT
>TRBV5-1|TRBD1|few|TRBJ2-3
CASSLEGQGARDTQYF
TGCGCCAGCAGCTTGGAGGGACAGGGGGCCAGAGATACGCAGTATTTT
>TRBV3-1/TRBV3-2|TRBD2|.|TRBJ2-7
CASSQGYGGFNEQYF
TGTGCCAGCAGCCAGGGGTACGGGGGGTTCAACGAGCAGTACTTC
>TRBV6-4|.|.|TRBJ2-3
CASSEGGHTDTQYF
TGTGCCAGCAGTGAGGGGGGGCACACAGATACGCAGTATTTT
>TRBV2|.|.|TRBJ1-4
CASSGGAIGEKLFF
TGTGCCAGCAGTGGGGGGGCTATTGGAGAAAAACTGTTTTTT
>TRBV6-1|.|.|TRBJ1-5
CASSEGGGRFNQPQHF
TGTGCCAGCAGTGAAGGGGGGGGGCGATTCAATCAGCCCCAGCATTTT
>TRBV7-9|.|.|TRBJ2-7
CASSGSTYEQYF
TGTGCCAGCAGCGGTTCCACCTACGAGCAGTACTTC
>TRBV11-3|.|.|TRBJ1-5
CASSLGSNQPQHF
TGTGCCAGCAGCTTAGGTAGCAATCAGCCCCAGCATTTT
>TRBV7-8|TRBD2|once|TRBJ2-2
CASSLLLTAGVINTGELFF
TGTGCCAGCAGCCTCTTACTAACGGCGGGGGTGATAAACACCGGGGAGCTGTTTTTT